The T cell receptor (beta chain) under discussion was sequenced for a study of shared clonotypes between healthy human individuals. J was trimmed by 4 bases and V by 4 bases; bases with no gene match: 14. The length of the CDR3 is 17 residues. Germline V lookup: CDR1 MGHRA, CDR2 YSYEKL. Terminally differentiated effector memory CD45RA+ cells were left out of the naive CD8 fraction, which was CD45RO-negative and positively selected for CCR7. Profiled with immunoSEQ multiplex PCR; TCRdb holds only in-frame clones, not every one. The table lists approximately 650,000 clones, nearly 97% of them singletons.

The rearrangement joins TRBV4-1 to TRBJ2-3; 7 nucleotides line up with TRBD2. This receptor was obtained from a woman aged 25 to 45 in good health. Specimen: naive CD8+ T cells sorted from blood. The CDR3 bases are TGCGCCAGCAGCCTTTTACTTTGGCGGGAGACTCCAGATACGCAGTATTTT. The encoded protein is CASSLLLWRETPDTQYF.